What follows are 22 T cell receptor beta chains derived from one specimen sequenced in a study of T cells in Graves' hyperthyroidism and ophthalmopathy (dated by TCRdb to about 2019). Libraries came from multiplex PCR. The data were produced on an Illumina HiSeq 2000. The TCR beta CDR3 regions were amplified from RNA transcripts. A first-round RT-PCR of the TCR CDR3 used the HTBI primer set with the Qiagen OneStep RT-PCR kit. The public reads were reprocessed in TCRdb via fastp at Q25 and MiXCR, keeping in-frame beta chains. When rows share a CDR3 protein, they turn into one entry using the most common DNA and genes. The sample table shows some 560,000 distinct CDR3 sequences, and less than 20% are seen once. The top ten clones comprise under 8% of the sample. Sample: blood. The receptors were sampled from a woman aged 25 to 39 with Graves' hyperthyroidism.

In its sample, this clonotype was seen many times. The chain has TRBV5-5 and TRBJ1-1; D uncertain. V shed 3 bases and J shed 11 bases, with 14 bases lying between them. Germline V gives CDR1 SGHKS, CDR2 YYEKEE (reference sequence). This CDR3 is built from 12 residues. The CDR3 loop is CASSSGPSGAFF. The DNA of the CDR3 is TGTGCCAGCAGCTCCGGGCCAAGCGGGGCTTTCTTT.

This clonotype was found many times. V is TRBV7-9 and J is TRBJ1-1; D possibly corresponds to TRBD1 (5 bases). Germline lookup yields CDR1 SEHNR and CDR2 FQNEAQ (reference sequence). The germline V and J ends were trimmed by 5 bases and 4 bases, with 23 bases remaining between them. This CDR3 contains 17 residues. The CDR3 here is CASSPTIPGGGGTEAFF. The CDR3 DNA reads as TGTGCCAGCAGCCCTACCATCCCGGGGGGAGGTGGCACTGAAGCTTTCTTT.

This clonotype was observed many times. The chain uses TRBV30 and TRBJ2-1; D is ambiguous. CDR1 is GTSNPN and CDR2 is SVGIG in the germline V gene (reference sequence). The CDR3 has 12 amino acids. V was clipped by 0 bases and J by 7 bases, with 7 bases between them. CDR3 loop: CAWSVHQNEQFF. The CDR3 DNA reads TGTGCCTGGAGTGTACACCAAAATGAGCAGTTCTTC.

This clonotype showed up just a few times. This chain joins TRBV20-1 and TRBJ2-1; 13 bases are a match to TRBD2. The germline CDR1 and CDR2 sequences are DFQATT and SNEGSKA (reference sequence). This CDR3 comprises 20 residues. The V and J ends lost 0 bases and 6 bases, in that order; junction bases with no gene match: 17. The CDR3 DNA reads TGCAGTGCTAGAGATACAGGACAGGCCCCACTAGCGGGAGGGTCCAATGAGCAGTTCTTC. Translation gives CSARDTGQAPLAGGSNEQFF.

This clonotype has at least ten counts. DNA for the CDR3: TGTGCCATCAGTGGAGGGACTAGCGGGATAGACTACAATGAGCAGTTCTTC. It translates to CAISGGTSGIDYNEQFF. The chain joins TRBV10-3 to TRBJ2-1; TRBD2 matches at 13 bases. This CDR3 is built from 17 residues. Germline V gene lookup returns CDR1 ENHRY and CDR2 SYGVKD. Trimming at V came to 4 bases and at J to 3 bases, leaving 6 bases not matched to a gene.

This clonotype was counted only a few times. The rearrangement links TRBV12-5 to TRBJ2-1; TRBD1 matches at 7 bases. The germline V gene encodes CDR1 LGHNT and CDR2 FRNRAP. The junction had 13 bases not matched to a gene; V was cut back by 5 bases and J by 6 bases. CDR3 size: 16 residues. DNA for the CDR3: TGTGCTAGTGGTCTGGCACAGGGGCTTAGGGCCAATGAGCAGTTCTTC. This codes for CASGLAQGLRANEQFF.

This clonotype was seen many times. This chain uses TRBV20-1 with TRBJ1-4; 8 nucleotides agree with TRBD1. In germline, CDR1 is DFQATT, CDR2 SNEGSKA (reference sequence). This CDR3 has 14 residues. J gave up 4 bases and V 6 bases, and 7 bases lay outside the gene matches. The CDR3 DNA reads TGCAGTGCAACCGACAGGGGTGGTAATGAAAAACTGTTTTTT. Translating it yields CSATDRGGNEKLFF.

The chain links TRBV15 to TRBJ1-5; the D gene is possibly TRBD1 (5 bases). V lost 1 base and J lost 1, with 5 bases in between. Germline CDR1 reads LNHNV; CDR2 reads YYDKDF (reference sequence). CDR3 length: 14 residues. This CDR3 reads CATSRGQSNQPQHF. DNA for the CDR3: TGTGCCACCAGCAGAGGACAGAGCAATCAGCCCCAGCATTTT.

This clonotype was seen repeatedly, ten times or more. V usage is TRBV7-2 and J usage is TRBJ2-7, with TRBD2 matching over 14 bases. V was clipped by 4 bases and J by 3 bases; unmatched bases: 2. CDR3 size: 15 residues. Germline values: CDR1 SGHTA, CDR2 FQGNSA. CDR3 DNA sequence: TGTGCCAGCAGCTCCGGACTAGCGGGGGGCTACGAGCAGTACTTC. As protein: CASSSGLAGGYEQYF.

The sample holds a few counts of this clonotype. V usage is TRBV4-1 and J usage is TRBJ1-5, with 7 bases aligning to TRBD1. Germline CDR1 is MGHRA and CDR2 is YSYEKL. The V segment lost 2 bases and the J segment 2 bases; nucleotides outside the gene matches: 6. CDR3 size: 16 residues. Here the CDR3 DNA reads TGCGCCAGCAGCCAACAGACAGGGTCGGGCAATCAGCCCCAGCATTTT. This codes for CASSQQTGSGNQPQHF.

This clonotype was observed many times. V usage is TRBV27 and J usage is TRBJ1-1; 7 nucleotides align to TRBD1. With V trimmed by 8 bases and J by 8 bases, 5 bases remained unmatched. Looked up from germline, CDR1 is MNHEY and CDR2 is SMNVEV (reference sequence). The CDR3 has 11 residues. The CDR3 loop is CASWGQTEAFF. The CDR3 region has the DNA TGTGCCAGCTGGGGACAGACCGAAGCTTTCTTT.

The chain is built from TRBV20-1 and TRBJ2-2; TRBD1 matches 12 bases. From germline, CDR1 is DFQATT and CDR2 SNEGSKA (reference sequence). V gave up 2 bases and J gave up 7 bases; unmatched junction bases: 8. CDR3 size: 16 residues. The CDR3 loop reads CSARPWDRGLVGELFF. The CDR3 DNA reads TGCAGTGCTAGACCCTGGGACAGGGGGCTCGTCGGGGAGCTGTTTTTT.

This clonotype was seen a handful of times. V is TRBV27 and J is TRBJ2-1; D possibly uses TRBD1 or TRBD2 (5 bases each). Germline V gene data show CDR1 as MNHEY and CDR2 as SMNVEV (reference sequence). V lost 6 bases and J 8 bases, leaving 20 bases between the germline ends. CDR3 length: 15 residues. The DNA of the CDR3 is TGTGCCAGCAGGGGACCCTGGGCTAGTAAAGATGAGCAGTTCTTC. Protein sequence: CASRGPWASKDEQFF.

V and J are TRBV7-9 and TRBJ2-3; D could derive from TRBD1 or TRBD2 (5 bases each). Trimming left V 1 base short and J 3 bases short, with 8 bases between. From germline, CDR1 is SEHNR and CDR2 FQNEAQ (reference sequence). The CDR3 has 14 residues. DNA for the CDR3: TGTGCCAGCAGCTTAGAAGGGGAGACAGATACGCAGTATTTT. It yields the protein CASSLEGETDTQYF.

This chain links TRBV6-5 with TRBJ2-7, with 7 bases fitting TRBD1. The CDR3 is made up of 14 amino acids. CDR1 is MNHEY, CDR2 SVGAGI, per germline. Trimming removed 0 bases from V and 6 bases from J; junction bases left unmatched: 5. CDR3 sequence: CASSYSWDSFEQYF. CDR3 DNA sequence: TGTGCCAGCAGTTACTCATGGGACAGCTTCGAGCAGTACTTC.

The chain couples TRBV5-6 to TRBJ2-1; perhaps TRBD1 as D (6 bases). Between the trimmed V and J ends, which lost 0 bases and 8 bases, there was a span of 15 bases. The CDR3 has 15 residues. Germline CDR1 and CDR2: SGHDT and YYEEEE. The CDR3 here is CASSLGQVLPHEQFF. DNA for the CDR3: TGTGCCAGCAGCTTGGGACAGGTCCTACCCCATGAGCAGTTCTTC.

This clonotype was seen ten or more times. The chain carries TRBV15 and TRBJ2-3; D possibly uses TRBD1 or TRBD2 (5 bases each). CDR3 length: 17 residues. Trimming removed 2 bases at V and 2 bases at J, with 17 bases between. CDR1 and CDR2 (germline): LNHNV, YYDKDF (reference sequence). The CDR3 DNA reads as TGTGCCACCAGCAGATCCCACGGGACCCAACTCACAGATACGCAGTATTTT. Translation: CATSRSHGTQLTDTQYF.

The chain combines TRBV28 with TRBJ2-1; the match to TRBD2 covers 10 bases. Germline V CDR1 and CDR2: MDHEN, SYDVKM. After removal of 6 bases from V and 5 bases from J, the junction contained 7 bases not matched to a gene. The CDR3 extends over 15 amino acids. CDR3 in DNA: TGTGCCAGCAGACTCGGACTAGCGGATAACAATGAGCAGTTCTTC. Its translation is CASRLGLADNNEQFF.

This clonotype has just a few counts. The rearrangement links TRBV6-1 to TRBJ1-2, with D uncertain. V gave up 8 bases and J gave up 7 bases, with 26 bases separating them. Looked up from germline, CDR1 is MNHNS and CDR2 is SASEGT. The CDR3 consists of 16 residues. This chain's CDR3 is CASYRDLGGVAGGYTF. The DNA of the CDR3 is TGTGCCAGCTACCGCGACCTTGGCGGGGTAGCTGGTGGCTACACCTTC.

The chain uses TRBV7-3 and TRBJ1-1; possible D gene TRBD1, 6 bases. Trimming shortened V by 5 bases and J by 0 bases, and 16 bases separated the two germline ends. CDR3 size: 16 residues. Germline V gives CDR1 SGHTA, CDR2 FQGTGA. This CDR3 is CASSQESQGLNTEAFF. CDR3 bases: TGTGCCAGCAGCCAAGAGTCCCAGGGGCTGAACACTGAAGCTTTCTTT. The entire variable domain, with the rest obtained from reference TRBV7-3 and TRBJ1-1, is as follows: GAGVSQTPSNKVTEKGKYVELRCDPISGHTALYWYRQSLGQGPEFLIYFQGTGAADDSGLPNDRFFAVRPEGSVSTLKIQRTERGDSAVYLCASSQESQGLNTEAFFGQGTRLTVV.

This clonotype has just one count. The gene calls are TRBV11-1 and TRBJ2-7; TRBD1 agrees at 8 bases. The V gene's germline CDR1 is SGHAT and CDR2 FQDESV (reference sequence). The J segment lost 2 bases and the V segment lost 5 bases, leaving 8 bases of the junction unmatched. There are 15 residues in the CDR3. This CDR3 is CASSRGTGDPYEQYF. The CDR3 region has the DNA TGTGCCAGCAGCCGCGGGACAGGAGACCCCTACGAGCAGTACTTC.

The chain has TRBV20-1 and TRBJ2-6; TRBD2 matches 9 bases. V shed 1 base and J 4 bases; nucleotides not matched to a gene: 2. CDR1 and CDR2 (germline): DFQATT, SNEGSKA (reference sequence). The CDR3 is made up of 15 amino acids. The CDR3 loop is CSARGGLAGANVLTF. CDR3 nucleotide sequence: TGCAGTGCTAGAGGCGGACTAGCGGGGGCCAACGTCCTGACTTTC.